Detailed here is one TCR beta chain. Its matching antigen is unknown. The source of the sample is a study of beta chain features in type 1 diabetes. Study findings and constraints: Shorter templates might be favored by PCR, and equally so in patients and in controls. Across all four CD4+ subsets, people with type 1 diabetes showed modestly shorter TCRB CDR3s.

What was sequenced were expressed TCRB transcripts, since all of the isolated RNA had been reverse transcribed. TCRdb's copy holds only in-frame clones and misses some; the assay was immunoSEQ multiplex PCR. Among roughly 280,000 clones listed, approximately 25% were seen once. The length of the CDR3 is 11 residues. The germline V gene has CDR1 DFQATT and CDR2 SNEGSKA (reference sequence). V gave up 4 bases and J gave up 6 bases, with 8 bases separating them. The gene calls are TRBV20-1 and TRBJ2-3; no clear D gene. Material for sequencing was naive CD4+ T cells from blood. The clonotype comes from a woman younger than 45 with type 1 diabetes. CDR3 bases: TGCAGTGCTATAAGAGAGGATACGCAGTATTTT. Its translation: CSAIREDTQYF.